A single sample gave rise to the 27 T cell receptor beta chains below, sequenced in a study of control samples from healthy donors and cancer patients. Libraries were prepared by immunoSEQ multiplex PCR; TCRdb keeps only in-frame clonotypes and omits some of them. Of 130,000 or so clones listed, about 89% were seen once; the top ten hold over 6%. The specimen was blood. The receptors shown here come from a young man in good health.

The chain is built from TRBV14 and TRBJ2-5; no firm D call. The V gene's germline CDR1 is SGHDN and CDR2 FVKESK. V lost 4 bases, J lost 2 bases, and 14 bases lay in between. The CDR3 runs to 15 residues. The CDR3, as DNA: TGTGCCAGCAGCCTGGCTTTGGCAGAACAAGAGACCCAGTACTTC. Encoded protein: CASSLALAEQETQYF.

This chain uses TRBV25-1 with TRBJ1-6; maybe TRBD1 (5 bases). The CDR3 length is 13 residues. V was trimmed by 8 bases and J by 7 bases, leaving 12 bases between them. Germline lookup yields CDR1 MGHDK and CDR2 SYGVNS. In DNA, the CDR3 is TGTGCCAGCTCTGACAGATTAAATTCACCCCTCCACTTT. As protein: CASSDRLNSPLHF.

Comment on this clone: Within the sample, other DNA sequences also encode this same CDR3. This chain joins TRBV30 and TRBJ2-7; 11 bases map to TRBD1. Germline assignment: CDR1 GTSNPN and CDR2 SVGIG (reference sequence). The CDR3 sequence is 11 residues long. V shed 7 bases and J 6 bases; nucleotides not matched to a gene: 2. The CDR3, as DNA: TGTGCCTTCGGGACAGGGGGCGAGCAGTACTTC. Its translation: CAFGTGGEQYF.

The rearrangement joins TRBV19 to TRBJ2-1; TRBD2 is a possible D gene (5 bases). Germline V gene lookup returns CDR1 LNHDA and CDR2 SQIVND (reference sequence). CDR3 length equals 17 residues. Trimming pared 1 base from V and 1 base from J, leaving 14 bases between. CDR3 in DNA: TGTGCCAGTAGTATAGCCTTCCGGGAAGCATCCTACAATGAGCAGTTCTTC. This translates into CASSIAFREASYNEQFF.

This clone has only one observation. CDR3 in amino acids: CASSPTNYGYTF. The CDR3 DNA reads as TGTGCCAGCTCACCAACAAACTATGGCTACACCTTC. The chain has TRBV18 and TRBJ1-2; D not resolved. CDR1 KGHSH and CDR2 LQKENI come from the germline V gene. Trimming left V 2 bases short and J 2 bases short, with 3 bases between. This CDR3 is built from 12 residues.

The V and J genes are TRBV4-1 and TRBJ1-6; TRBD1 is a possible D gene (5 bases). Germline assignment: CDR1 MGHRA and CDR2 YSYEKL. The CDR3 is 16 amino acids. V lost 0 bases to trimming and J lost 9 bases, with 15 bases between them. The CDR3 protein is CASSQDLGQGRSPLHF. In DNA form, the CDR3 reads TGCGCCAGCAGCCAAGATCTAGGGCAGGGTCGTTCACCCCTCCACTTT.

CDR3 sequence reads: CASSHRHLTDYEQYF. The DNA for the CDR3 is TGTGCCAGCAGCCATCGACACCTAACGGACTACGAGCAGTACTTC. This chain connects TRBV7-7 to TRBJ2-7; no clear D. The CDR3 consists of 15 residues. V gave up 5 bases and J gave up 3 bases, with 17 bases separating them. Germline V lookup: CDR1 SSHAT, CDR2 FNYEAQ (reference sequence).

The J gene is TRBJ2-2, the V gene TRBV2; D may be TRBD1 (5 bases). This CDR3 contains 16 residues. Per germline, CDR1 SNHLY and CDR2 FYNNEI. With 3 bases removed from V and 0 bases from J, the gap between germline ends came to 11 bases. CDR3 in amino acids: CASSERWGANTGELFF. DNA for the CDR3: TGTGCCAGCAGTGAGCGTTGGGGCGCGAACACCGGGGAGCTGTTTTTT.

This chain joins TRBV6-1 and TRBJ1-5; maybe TRBD1 (5 bases). CDR1 MNHNS and CDR2 SASEGT come from the germline V gene. The CDR3 length is 14 residues. V gave up 3 bases and J gave up 5 bases, with 11 bases separating them. CDR3 in amino acids: CASSEAGSDQPQHF. The CDR3 bases are TGTGCCAGCAGTGAGGCAGGGTCGGATCAGCCCCAGCATTTT.

This chain links TRBV5-1 with TRBJ2-7, with D uncertain. V was clipped by 0 bases and J by 3 bases, with 7 bases between them. The CDR3 runs to 13 residues. Germline values: CDR1 SGHRS, CDR2 YFSETQ. The chain's CDR3 is CASSLEQNYEQYF. The CDR3 DNA reads TGCGCCAGCAGCTTGGAACAGAACTACGAGCAGTACTTC.

The chain links TRBV7-9 to TRBJ1-4, with 10 positions matching TRBD1. Germline assignment: CDR1 SEHNR and CDR2 FQNEAQ (reference sequence). CDR3 length: 18 amino acids. V lost 5 bases and J lost 7; bases outside the gene matches: 16. CDR3 nucleotides: TGTGCCAGCAGCCCGCGTGGGAGACAGGGGGCCTCGGGTGAAAAACTGTTTTTT. As protein: CASSPRGRQGASGEKLFF.

The gene calls are TRBV6-5 and TRBJ2-7, with 10 bases fitting TRBD1. This CDR3 is 15 amino acids long. V shed 4 bases and J 2 bases; nucleotides not matched to a gene: 5. In germline, CDR1 is MNHEY, CDR2 SVGAGI. DNA of the CDR3: TGTGCCAGCAGTTCAGGGACAGGGGTCACCTACGAGCAGTACTTC. It translates to CASSSGTGVTYEQYF.

This clone was observed a single time. This chain joins TRBV5-1 and TRBJ2-1, with TRBD1 matching over 9 bases. CDR1 and CDR2 (germline): SGHRS, YFSETQ. The CDR3 extends over 16 amino acids. Trimming cost V 2 bases and J 5 bases; bases outside gene matches: 8. CDR3 sequence: CASSFTGTGRDNEQFF. The CDR3 nucleotides are TGCGCCAGCAGCTTTACCGGGACAGGGAGGGACAATGAGCAGTTCTTC.

This clone was found once. The rearrangement links TRBV28 to TRBJ2-7, with D possibly being TRBD1 (6 bases). The CDR3 runs to 15 residues. V gave up 3 bases and J gave up 4 bases, with 16 bases separating them. Germline-derived CDR1 and CDR2 are MDHEN and SYDVKM. The CDR3 DNA sequence: TGTGCCAGCAGTTTGCCCGGGACACGAACTTACGAGCAGTACTTC. This codes for CASSLPGTRTYEQYF. The full variable domain, with the rest looked up from reference TRBV28 and TRBJ2-7, is DVKVTQSSRYLVKRTGEKVFLECVQDMDHENMFWYRQDPGLGLRLIYFSYDVKMKEKGDIPEGYSVSREKKERFSLILESASTNQTSMYLCASSLPGTRTYEQYFGPGTRLTVT.

In this sample, this clone turned up once. The chain uses TRBV10-3 and TRBJ1-2, with a tentative D call TRBD1 (5 bases). CDR3 length equals 14 residues. Germline CDR1 ENHRY, CDR2 SYGVKD. The V end lost 10 bases, the J end lost 1 base, and 16 bases lay between the germline ends. The CDR3 region is CATTSATVNYGYTF. In nucleotides, the CDR3 is TGTGCCACCACAAGCGCGACAGTTAACTATGGCTACACCTTC.

The chain carries TRBV19 and TRBJ2-7; a weak D match, TRBD2 (6 bases). CDR3 size: 11 residues. V gave up 9 bases and J gave up 7 bases, with 13 bases separating them. Germline V gives CDR1 LNHDA, CDR2 SQIVND (reference sequence). The CDR3 DNA sequence: TGTGCCAGCCGAGAGGGGAGGGAGCAGTACTTC. Translation: CASREGREQYF.

The rearrangement uses TRBV7-6 and TRBJ1-2, with 9 bases matching TRBD1. V was pared by 1 base and J by 1 base, with 1 base of the junction left unmatched. The germline V gene encodes CDR1 SGHVS and CDR2 FNYEAQ. The CDR3 spans 15 residues. In DNA, the CDR3 is TGTGCCAGCAGCTTAGGGACAGGGGATAACTATGGCTACACCTTC. Residues: CASSLGTGDNYGYTF.

This clone was detected once. The J gene is TRBJ1-5, the V gene TRBV3-1 (or the pseudogene TRBV3-2), with unresolved D. Germline CDR1 is LGHDT and CDR2 is YNNKEL (reference sequence). Between the trimmed V and J ends, which lost 2 bases and 2 bases, there was a span of 7 bases. The CDR3 spans 14 residues. CDR3 residues: CASSQRGGNQPQHF. DNA for the CDR3: TGTGCCAGCAGCCAACGGGGTGGCAATCAGCCCCAGCATTTT.

This chain links TRBV21-1 with TRBJ1-3. TRBV21-1 is a documented pseudogene. CDR3 length equals 15 residues. The CDR3 protein is CASNSHEGLGNTIYF. For the CDR3, the DNA is TGTGCCAGCAACAGCCACGAGGGGCTAGGAAACACCATATATTTT.

The chain carries TRBV2 and TRBJ1-1; D is possibly TRBD1 (5 bases). The CDR3 length is 14 residues. CDR1 and CDR2 (germline): SNHLY, FYNNEI. Trimming cost V 4 bases and J 6 bases, with 15 bases left between them. The CDR3 coding sequence is TGTGCCAGCAGTGCTCCAGGGACGAAGCCTGAAGCTTTCTTT. It translates to CASSAPGTKPEAFF.

V is TRBV10-2 and J is TRBJ1-2, with no clear D. Germline V gene sequence: CDR1 WSHSY, CDR2 SAAADI. CDR3 size: 12 residues. Trimming took 10 bases from V and 1 from J, leaving 10 bases between them. The CDR3 nucleotides are TGCGCCACCTCCCCCCTTAACTATGGCTACACCTTC. As protein: CATSPLNYGYTF.

This chain joins TRBV12-5 and TRBJ1-3, with D tentatively TRBD1 (5 bases). Germline V gene sequence: CDR1 LGHNT, CDR2 FRNRAP. The CDR3 loop spans 15 amino acids. Deletions cut 1 base from V and 8 bases from J, with 15 bases between. The CDR3 loop is CASGLAGLGGDTIYF. The CDR3 nucleotides read TGTGCTAGTGGTTTGGCAGGCCTCGGGGGAGACACCATATATTTT.

This clone has only one observation. CDR3 region: CASSLQGSDEQFF. The CDR3 DNA follows: TGTGCCAGCAGCTTACAGGGTAGTGATGAGCAGTTCTTC. The genes are TRBV7-9 and TRBJ2-1; perhaps TRBD1 as D (5 bases). This CDR3 spans 13 amino acids. CDR1 and CDR2 (germline): SEHNR, FQNEAQ (reference sequence). The V gene lost 2 bases and the J gene lost 8 bases, with 10 bases spanning the gap.

The CDR3 DNA reads as TGTGCCAGCAGTTTATTAACTCTAGCGGCGCACAATGAGCAGTTCTTC. Translated: CASSLLTLAAHNEQFF. The gene calls are TRBV28 and TRBJ2-1; 7 bases map to TRBD2. There are 16 residues in the CDR3. The J segment lost 5 bases and the V segment lost 1 base, leaving 8 bases of the junction unmatched. Germline-derived CDR1 and CDR2 are MDHEN and SYDVKM.

CDR3 region: CASSRQAPNTGELFF. The CDR3, as DNA: TGTGCCAGCAGCCGACAGGCTCCGAACACCGGGGAGCTGTTTTTT. The J gene is TRBJ2-2, the V gene TRBV28, with D maybe TRBD1 (6 bases). Looked up from germline, CDR1 is MDHEN and CDR2 is SYDVKM. This CDR3 is 15 amino acids long. V lost 6 bases, J lost 0 bases, and 11 bases lay in between.

The rearrangement uses TRBV29-1 and TRBJ2-2; the D gene is possibly TRBD1 (5 bases). The germline V gene has CDR1 SQVTM and CDR2 ANQGSEA. With 3 bases removed from V and 0 bases from J, the gap between germline ends came to 11 bases. The CDR3 has 15 residues. CDR3 coding DNA: TGCAGCGTTGAGGCGGACAATGCGAACACCGGGGAGCTGTTTTTT. Its protein product is CSVEADNANTGELFF.

The rearrangement uses TRBV2 and TRBJ1-3; D is ambiguous. Germline lookup yields CDR1 SNHLY and CDR2 FYNNEI. V dropped 4 bases and J dropped 0 bases, with 13 bases sitting between them. CDR3 length: 16 amino acids. CDR3 protein: CASSVYDPRSGNTIYF. CDR3 bases: TGTGCCAGCAGTGTTTATGACCCACGCTCTGGAAACACCATATATTTT. The full variable domain, with the rest looked up from reference TRBV2 and TRBJ1-3, is EPEVTQTPSHQVTQMGQEVILRCVPISNHLYFYWYRQILGQKVEFLVSFYNNEISEKSEIFDDQFSVERPDGSNFTLKIRSTKLEDSAMYFCASSVYDPRSGNTIYFGEGSWLTVV.